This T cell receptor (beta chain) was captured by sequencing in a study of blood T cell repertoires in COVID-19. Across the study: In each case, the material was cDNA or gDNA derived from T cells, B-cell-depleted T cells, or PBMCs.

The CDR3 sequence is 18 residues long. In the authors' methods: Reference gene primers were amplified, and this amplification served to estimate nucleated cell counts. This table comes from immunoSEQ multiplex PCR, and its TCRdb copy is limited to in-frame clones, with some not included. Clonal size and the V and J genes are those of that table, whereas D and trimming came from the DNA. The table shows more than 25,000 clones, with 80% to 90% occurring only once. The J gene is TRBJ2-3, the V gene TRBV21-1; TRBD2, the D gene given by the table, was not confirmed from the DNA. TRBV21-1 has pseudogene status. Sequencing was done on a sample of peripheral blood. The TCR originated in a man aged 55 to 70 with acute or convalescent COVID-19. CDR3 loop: CASSFQAGGPRDSDTQYF. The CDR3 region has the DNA TGTGCCAGCAGCTTTCAAGCGGGAGGGCCCCGGGATTCAGATACGCAGTATTTT.